This passage covers 20 T cell receptor beta chains from one sample sequenced in a study of regulatory T cells in long-lasting Graves disease (dated by TCRdb to 2020 to 2022). Per the publication, the time point label means: newly diagnosed GD, antithyroid drugs for less than 3 months. RNA was extracted from PBMCs in TRIzol for both TCR sequencing and RNA sequencing. The library was generated by multiplex PCR. Instrument on record: Illumina HiSeq 4000. CDR3 regions were amplified by Arm-PCR with iRepertoire HTBI primers to construct TCR beta libraries. The public reads were quality trimmed at Q25 with fastp and then assembled into clones with MiXCR by TCRdb, keeping productive beta chains. All rows with the same CDR3 protein become a single entry with the most common DNA and genes. For this sample the table gives under 450,000 distinct CDR3 sequences, of which around 15% were detected only once. The ten largest clones take up around 21% of the sample.

The same specimen was also included in a second study, on T cells in Graves' hyperthyroidism and ophthalmopathy.

Here the sequenced sample was peripheral blood mononuclear cells (PBMCs), taken at new diagnosis, from a patient treated with antithyroid drugs. The source of these receptors is a woman between 18 and 29 years old with Graves disease. Donor details come from another sample of the same person, matched by shared clones.

The V and J genes are TRBV15 and TRBJ1-6; D call uncertain. V was cut by 0 bases and J by 5 bases, with 5 bases left in between. Germline V gene sequence: CDR1 LNHNV, CDR2 YYDKDF (reference sequence). The CDR3 has 14 residues. CDR3 sequence reads: CATSRDLNNSPLHF. The CDR3 region has the DNA TGTGCCACCAGCAGAGATCTGAATAATTCACCCCTCCACTTT.

This clonotype has ten or more counts. The chain links TRBV3-1 to TRBJ1-1; D is unresolved. V lost 3 bases and J 4 bases, leaving 18 bases between the germline ends. From germline, CDR1 is LGHDT and CDR2 YNNKEL (reference sequence). CDR3 length: 16 residues. The CDR3 sequence is CASSHSQLISGTEAFF. CDR3 nucleotides: TGTGCCAGCAGCCATTCACAGCTAATATCGGGCACTGAAGCTTTCTTT.

This clonotype has ten or more counts. The rearrangement links TRBV11-2 to TRBJ2-7; 7 bases are a match to TRBD2. With 5 bases clipped from V and 9 bases from J, the junction kept 16 bases outside the gene matches. Per germline, CDR1 SGHAT and CDR2 FQNNGV. The length of the CDR3 is 15 residues. This CDR3 is CASSQGLEDPLGQYF. CDR3 in DNA: TGTGCCAGCAGCCAAGGACTAGAGGACCCCTTGGGGCAGTACTTC.

This clonotype was counted ten times or more. V usage is TRBV6-2 or TRBV6-3 and J usage is TRBJ2-3; D is unclear. The germline V and J ends were trimmed by 5 bases and 2 bases, with 11 bases remaining between them. The germline V gene encodes CDR1 MNHEY and CDR2 SVGEGT. The CDR3 is made up of 14 amino acids. CDR3 sequence reads: CASSPDSYTDTQYF. CDR3 nucleotide sequence: TGTGCCAGCAGTCCTGACTCCTACACAGATACGCAGTATTTT.

The chain employs TRBV7-8 and TRBJ2-7; 7 nucleotides align to TRBD2. Germline lookup yields CDR1 SGHVS and CDR2 FQNEAQ. The ends lost 4 bases at V and 2 bases at J; junction bases unmatched: 14. This CDR3 is built from 17 residues. Here the CDR3 DNA reads TGTGCCAGCAGCTCATATTTGGTGCGGGGGAAAACCTACGAGCAGTACTTC. Residues: CASSSYLVRGKTYEQYF.

The V call is TRBV13, the J call TRBJ2-2; 12 bases are shared with TRBD2. With V trimmed by 4 bases and J by 9 bases, 6 bases remained unmatched. Germline V gene data show CDR1 as PRHDT and CDR2 as FYEKMQ (reference sequence). The CDR3 has 15 residues. The CDR3 here is CASSSSSGGAWELFF. The CDR3 DNA is TGTGCCAGCAGCTCTTCTAGCGGGGGGGCCTGGGAGCTGTTTTTT. The variable domain in full, completed from reference TRBV13 and TRBJ2-2, reads AAGVIQSPRHLIKEKRETATLKCYPIPRHDTVYWYQQGPGQDPQFLISFYEKMQSDKGSIPDRFSAQQFSDYHSELNMSSLELGDSALYFCASSSSSGGAWELFFGEGSRLTVL.

On this clonotype: A much larger clone lies a single base off, so this may be a read error. The CDR3 nucleotides read TGTGCCAGCGGCCAAGACGTAGCGGTGGATGAGCAGTTCTTC. Protein sequence: CASGQDVAVDEQFF. V usage is TRBV4-2 and J usage is TRBJ2-1; D may be TRBD2 (6 bases). CDR1 and CDR2 from the germline V gene are LGHNA and YNFKEQ. The CDR3 sequence is 14 residues long.

The chain couples TRBV30 to TRBJ1-2; the match to TRBD1 covers 9 bases. V was pared by 1 base and J by 5 bases, with 2 bases of the junction left unmatched. From germline, CDR1 is GTSNPN and CDR2 SVGIG (reference sequence). The CDR3 is made up of 13 amino acids. The DNA of the CDR3 is TGTGCCTGGAGTGAAGACAGGGGGTATGGCTACACCTTC. Translating it yields CAWSEDRGYGYTF.

The J gene is TRBJ1-5, the V gene TRBV19; 9 nucleotides line up with TRBD1. The V gene end was trimmed by 3 bases and the J gene end by 0 bases; junction bases not matched to a gene: 3. Germline V gene lookup returns CDR1 LNHDA and CDR2 SQIVND (reference sequence). The CDR3 has 16 residues. CDR3 sequence reads: CASSIPTGGSNQPQHF. In DNA, the CDR3 is TGTGCCAGTAGTATCCCGACAGGGGGTAGCAATCAGCCCCAGCATTTT.

The chain combines TRBV20-1 with TRBJ2-1, with 8 bases fitting TRBD2. V shed 5 bases and J 15 bases; nucleotides not matched to a gene: 12. Germline V lookup: CDR1 DFQATT, CDR2 SNEGSKA (reference sequence). The length of the CDR3 is 12 residues. CDR3 in DNA: TGCAGTGCTCCCAGGAGCGGGGGAGGCCCGTTCTTC. This sequence encodes CSAPRSGGGPFF.

This clonotype has a handful of counts. The genes are TRBV6-2 or TRBV6-3 and TRBJ2-1; 7 bases fit TRBD2. The CDR3 runs to 15 residues. The J segment lost 9 bases and the V segment lost 6 bases, leaving 14 bases of the junction unmatched. Germline lookup yields CDR1 MNHEY and CDR2 SVGEGT. The CDR3 protein is CASRAGTGGLSEQFF. CDR3 DNA: TGTGCCAGCAGGGCCGGGACGGGAGGTTTGAGTGAGCAGTTCTTC.

This clonotype occurred a few times. V usage is TRBV7-6 and J usage is TRBJ2-2; D ambiguous. This CDR3 has 12 residues. Trimming pared 8 bases from V and 1 base from J, leaving 5 bases between. CDR1 and CDR2 (germline): SGHVS, FNYEAQ. CDR3 region: CASELNTGELFF. The CDR3 DNA sequence: TGTGCCAGCGAGCTGAACACCGGGGAGCTGTTTTTT.

At least ten counts were recorded for this clonotype. V gene TRBV5-1 combines with J gene TRBJ2-7; 8 positions agree with TRBD1. From germline, CDR1 is SGHRS and CDR2 YFSETQ. This CDR3 is built from 14 residues. Trimming removed 0 bases from V and 2 bases from J; junction bases left unmatched: 1. Here the CDR3 DNA reads TGCGCCAGCAGCTTGGCGACAGGGGCCTACGAGCAGTACTTC. Its protein product is CASSLATGAYEQYF.

The chain couples TRBV7-9 to TRBJ2-1, with 8 bases fitting TRBD2. CDR3 length: 17 residues. V was pared by 4 bases and J by 1 base, with 9 bases of the junction left unmatched. Germline V gene lookup returns CDR1 SEHNR and CDR2 FQNEAQ (reference sequence). CDR3 residues: CASSWYSGTGSYNEQFF. The CDR3 DNA reads as TGTGCCAGCAGCTGGTATAGCGGGACTGGGTCCTACAATGAGCAGTTCTTC.

This clonotype occurred many times. This chain connects TRBV6-1 to TRBJ1-1; D might be TRBD1 (5 bases). CDR3 length: 14 residues. V was cut by 6 bases and J by 6 bases, with 17 bases left in between. Germline V CDR1 and CDR2: MNHNS, SASEGT. CDR3 in DNA: TGTGCCAGCAGAAGAGACAGATCGGGATCTGAAGCTTTCTTT. Its translation: CASRRDRSGSEAFF.

The rearrangement links TRBV2 to TRBJ1-2, with 8 positions matching TRBD1. V shed 5 bases and J 5 bases; nucleotides not matched to a gene: 4. The germline V gene has CDR1 SNHLY and CDR2 FYNNEI. The CDR3 sequence is 13 residues long. The CDR3 DNA sequence: TGTGCCAGCAGTTACGGACAGGGATATGGCTACACCTTC. Translating it yields CASSYGQGYGYTF. Complete variable domain (other parts from reference TRBV2 and TRBJ1-2): EPEVTQTPSHQVTQMGQEVILRCVPISNHLYFYWYRQILGQKVEFLVSFYNNEISEKSEIFDDQFSVERPDGSNFTLKIRSTKLEDSAMYFCASSYGQGYGYTFGSGTRLTVV.

The genes are TRBV27 and TRBJ2-5; TRBD2 agrees at 8 bases. CDR1 MNHEY and CDR2 SMNVEV come from the germline V gene (reference sequence). J gave up 1 base and V 10 bases, and 8 bases lay outside the gene matches. The CDR3 contains 14 residues. This chain's CDR3 is CATRVAGTQETQYF. The CDR3 nucleotides are TGTGCCACCCGGGTAGCGGGGACCCAAGAGACCCAGTACTTC.

The V gene is TRBV30, the J gene TRBJ1-1; D is uncertain. Germline V gene data show CDR1 as GTSNPN and CDR2 as SVGIG (reference sequence). The CDR3 has 14 amino acids. V lost 4 bases to trimming and J lost 8 bases, with 20 bases between them. Here the CDR3 DNA reads TGTGCCTGGACTGTAGAGAGAGGCGGTCCGGAAGCTTTCTTT. Translated: CAWTVERGGPEAFF.

The sample holds a few counts of this clonotype. The chain has TRBV20-1 and TRBJ2-5; 10 bases are shared with TRBD1. Germline lookup yields CDR1 DFQATT and CDR2 SNEGSKA (reference sequence). The trim removed 3 bases at V and 5 bases at J, leaving 15 bases unmatched. CDR3 length equals 17 residues. CDR3 DNA: TGCAGTGCTAGGAGTTCGTGGGACAGGGGAATTGGGGAGACCCAGTACTTC. Its translation: CSARSSWDRGIGETQYF.

The chain links TRBV19 to TRBJ1-2; D might be TRBD1 (6 bases). Between the trimmed V and J ends, which lost 6 bases and 3 bases, there was a span of 20 bases. This CDR3 has 16 residues. The V gene's germline CDR1 is LNHDA and CDR2 SQIVND (reference sequence). The CDR3 sequence is CASSQVADGGYYGYTF. Here the CDR3 DNA reads TGTGCCAGTAGCCAGGTGGCCGACGGGGGCTACTATGGCTACACCTTC.